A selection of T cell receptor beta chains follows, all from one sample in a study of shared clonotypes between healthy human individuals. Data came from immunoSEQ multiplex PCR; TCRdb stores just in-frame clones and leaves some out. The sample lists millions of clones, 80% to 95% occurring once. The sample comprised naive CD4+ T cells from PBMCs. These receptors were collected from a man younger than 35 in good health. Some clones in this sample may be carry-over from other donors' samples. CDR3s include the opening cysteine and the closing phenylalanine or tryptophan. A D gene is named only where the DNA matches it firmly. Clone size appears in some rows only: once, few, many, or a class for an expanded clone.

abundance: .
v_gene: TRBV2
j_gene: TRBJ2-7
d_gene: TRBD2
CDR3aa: CASSEAGGVEQYF
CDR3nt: TGTGCCAGCAGTGAAGCGGGGGGGGTCGAGCAGTACTTC

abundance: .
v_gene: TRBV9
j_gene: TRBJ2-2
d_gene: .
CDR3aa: CASSVGESLTGELFF
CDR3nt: TGTGCCAGCAGCGTCGGGGAGTCTTTAACCGGGGAGCTGTTTTTT

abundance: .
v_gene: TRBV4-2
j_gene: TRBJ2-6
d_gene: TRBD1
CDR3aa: CASSQRQGTGANVLTF
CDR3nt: TGTGCCAGCAGCCAACGACAGGGTACTGGGGCCAACGTCCTGACTTTC

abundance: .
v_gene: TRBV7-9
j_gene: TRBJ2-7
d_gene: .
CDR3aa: CASSRSGSAYEQYF
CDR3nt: TGTGCCAGCAGCCGAAGCGGGTCCGCCTACGAGCAGTACTTC

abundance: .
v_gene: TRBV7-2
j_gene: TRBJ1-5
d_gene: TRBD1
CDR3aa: CASSLNPDRGRQPQHF
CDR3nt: TGTGCCAGCAGCTTAAACCCGGACAGGGGGCGTCAGCCCCAGCATTTT

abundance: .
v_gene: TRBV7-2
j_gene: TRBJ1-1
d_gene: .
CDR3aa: CASSLGINTEAFF
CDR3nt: TGTGCCAGCAGCTTAGGGATCAACACTGAAGCTTTCTTT

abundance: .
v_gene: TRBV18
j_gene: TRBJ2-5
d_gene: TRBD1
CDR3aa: CASSPGTGRTETQYF
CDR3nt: TGTGCCAGCTCACCCGGGACAGGGCGGACGGAGACCCAGTACTTC

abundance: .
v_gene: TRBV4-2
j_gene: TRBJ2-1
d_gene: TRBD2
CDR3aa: CASSRDGTSVDNEQFF
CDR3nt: TGTGCCAGCAGCCGGGACGGGACTAGCGTTGACAATGAGCAGTTCTTC

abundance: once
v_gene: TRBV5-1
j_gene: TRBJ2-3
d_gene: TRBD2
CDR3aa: CASSLAAGADTQYF
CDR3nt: TGCGCCAGCAGCTTGGCGGCGGGAGCAGATACGCAGTATTTT

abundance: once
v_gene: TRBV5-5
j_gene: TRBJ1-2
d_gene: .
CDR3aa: CASSREYRSWAGGYTF
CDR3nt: TGTGCCAGCAGCAGAGAGTACAGGTCTTGGGCCGGTGGCTACACCTTC

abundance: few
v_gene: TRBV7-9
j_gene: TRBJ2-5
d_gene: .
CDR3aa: CASSSLTGKYF
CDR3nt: TGTGCCAGCAGCTCGCTGACGGGGAAGTACTTC

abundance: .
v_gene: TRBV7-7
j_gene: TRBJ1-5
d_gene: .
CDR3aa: CASSTAFNQPQHF
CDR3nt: TGTGCCAGCAGTACAGCTTTTAATCAGCCCCAGCATTTT

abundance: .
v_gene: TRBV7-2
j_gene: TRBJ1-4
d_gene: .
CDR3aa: CASSLRRSEKLFF
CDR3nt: TGTGCCAGCAGCTTACGCAGGAGTGAAAAACTGTTTTTT

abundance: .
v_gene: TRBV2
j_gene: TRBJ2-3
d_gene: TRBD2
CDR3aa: CASSDTSGSGDTQYF
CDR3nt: TGTGCCAGCAGTGACACTAGCGGGAGTGGAGATACGCAGTATTTT